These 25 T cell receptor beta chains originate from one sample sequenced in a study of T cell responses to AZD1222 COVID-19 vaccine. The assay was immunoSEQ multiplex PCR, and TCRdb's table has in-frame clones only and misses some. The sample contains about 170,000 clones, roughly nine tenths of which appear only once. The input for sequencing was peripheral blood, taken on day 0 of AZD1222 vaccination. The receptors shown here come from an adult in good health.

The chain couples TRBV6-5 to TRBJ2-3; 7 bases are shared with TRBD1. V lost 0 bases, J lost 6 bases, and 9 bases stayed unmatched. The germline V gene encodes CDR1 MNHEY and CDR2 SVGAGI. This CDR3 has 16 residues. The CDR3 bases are TGTGCCAGCAGTTACTCTTTTCGACAGGGCTCGGATACGCAGTATTTT. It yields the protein CASSYSFRQGSDTQYF.

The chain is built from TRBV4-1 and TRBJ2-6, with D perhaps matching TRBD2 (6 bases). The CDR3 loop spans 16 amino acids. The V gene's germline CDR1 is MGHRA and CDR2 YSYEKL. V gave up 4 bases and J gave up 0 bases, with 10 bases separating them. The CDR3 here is CASSLGLTSGANVLTF. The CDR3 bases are TGCGCCAGCAGCCTGGGACTGACCTCTGGGGCCAACGTCCTGACTTTC.

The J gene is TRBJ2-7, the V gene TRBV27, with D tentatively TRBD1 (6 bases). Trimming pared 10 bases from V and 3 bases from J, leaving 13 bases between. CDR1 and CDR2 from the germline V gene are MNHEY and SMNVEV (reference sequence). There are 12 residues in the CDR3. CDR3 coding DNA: TGTGCCATCCTCAGGGGTTACTACGAGCAGTACTTC. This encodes CAILRGYYEQYF.

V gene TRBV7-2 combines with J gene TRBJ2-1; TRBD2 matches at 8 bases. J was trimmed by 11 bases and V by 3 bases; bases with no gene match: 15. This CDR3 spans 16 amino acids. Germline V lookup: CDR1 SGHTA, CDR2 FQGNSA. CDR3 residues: CASSLDPSGLAGQQFF. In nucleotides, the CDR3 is TGTGCCAGCAGCTTGGACCCCTCAGGGCTAGCGGGCCAGCAGTTCTTC.

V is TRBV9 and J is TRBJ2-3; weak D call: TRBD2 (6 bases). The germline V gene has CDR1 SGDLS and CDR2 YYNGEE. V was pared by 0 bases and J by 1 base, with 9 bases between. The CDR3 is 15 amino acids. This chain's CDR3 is CASSVDPGGTDTQYF. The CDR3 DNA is TGTGCCAGCAGCGTAGACCCGGGGGGCACAGATACGCAGTATTTT. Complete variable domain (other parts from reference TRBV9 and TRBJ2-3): DSGVTQTPKHLITATGQRVTLRCSPRSGDLSVYWYQQSLDQGLQFLIQYYNGEERAKGNILERFSAQQFPDLHSELNLSSLELGDSALYFCASSVDPGGTDTQYFGPGTRLTVL.

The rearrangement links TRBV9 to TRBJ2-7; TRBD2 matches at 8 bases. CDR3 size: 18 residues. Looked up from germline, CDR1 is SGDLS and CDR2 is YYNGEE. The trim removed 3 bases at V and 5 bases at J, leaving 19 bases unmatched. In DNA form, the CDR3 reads TGTGCCAGCAGCGCGGGGGGGTTGGGCAGGCCCCAAGGGGACGAGCAGTACTTC. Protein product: CASSAGGLGRPQGDEQYF.

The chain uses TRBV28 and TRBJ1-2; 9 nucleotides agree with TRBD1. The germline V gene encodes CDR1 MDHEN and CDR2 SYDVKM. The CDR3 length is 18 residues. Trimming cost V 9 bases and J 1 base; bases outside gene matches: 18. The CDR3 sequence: CASTQVPGQGYHNYGYTF. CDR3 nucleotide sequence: TGTGCCAGTACTCAAGTCCCGGGACAGGGTTATCATAACTATGGCTACACCTTC.

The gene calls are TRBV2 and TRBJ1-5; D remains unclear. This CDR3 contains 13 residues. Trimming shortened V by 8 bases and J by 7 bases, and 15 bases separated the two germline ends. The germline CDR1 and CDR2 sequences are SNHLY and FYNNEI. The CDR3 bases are TGTGCCAGCGTGCGGCAGTTCGGGCAGCCCCAGCATTTT. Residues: CASVRQFGQPQHF.

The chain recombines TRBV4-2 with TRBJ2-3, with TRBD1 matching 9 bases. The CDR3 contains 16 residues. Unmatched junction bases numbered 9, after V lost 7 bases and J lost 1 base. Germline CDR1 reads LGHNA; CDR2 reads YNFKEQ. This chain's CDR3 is CASTNRDREGTDTQYF. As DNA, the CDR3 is TGTGCCAGCACCAACCGGGACAGGGAGGGCACAGATACGCAGTATTTT.

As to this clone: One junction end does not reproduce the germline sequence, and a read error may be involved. CDR3 coding DNA: TGTGCCGGCAGCTTGGTGCAAGGACTAGCGGGCACCGGGGAGCTGTTTTTT. Protein sequence: CAGSLVQGLAGTGELFF. This sequence joins TRBV11-3 and TRBJ2-2; 11 bases fit TRBD2. Per the germline V gene, CDR1 is SGHNT and CDR2 is YENEEA. The CDR3 loop spans 17 amino acids.

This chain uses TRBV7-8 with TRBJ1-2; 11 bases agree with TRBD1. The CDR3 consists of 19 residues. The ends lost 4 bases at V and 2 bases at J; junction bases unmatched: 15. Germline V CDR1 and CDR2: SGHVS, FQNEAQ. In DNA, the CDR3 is TGTGCCAGCAGCTCGAGAACGAGGGGACAGGGGGGTAAAAACTATGGCTACACCTTC. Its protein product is CASSSRTRGQGGKNYGYTF.

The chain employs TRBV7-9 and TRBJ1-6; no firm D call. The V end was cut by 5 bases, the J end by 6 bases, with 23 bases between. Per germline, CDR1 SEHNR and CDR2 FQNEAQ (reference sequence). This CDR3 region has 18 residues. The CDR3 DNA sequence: TGTGCCAGCAGCCCGACTGGGCATATCGGTTCCCCTAATTCACCCCTCCACTTT. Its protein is CASSPTGHIGSPNSPLHF.

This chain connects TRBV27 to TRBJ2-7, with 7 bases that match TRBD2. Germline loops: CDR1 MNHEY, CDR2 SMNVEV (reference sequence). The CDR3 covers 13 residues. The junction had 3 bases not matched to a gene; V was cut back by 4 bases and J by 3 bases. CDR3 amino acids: CASSSSGVYEQYF. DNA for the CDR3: TGTGCCAGCAGTTCCAGCGGGGTCTACGAGCAGTACTTC.

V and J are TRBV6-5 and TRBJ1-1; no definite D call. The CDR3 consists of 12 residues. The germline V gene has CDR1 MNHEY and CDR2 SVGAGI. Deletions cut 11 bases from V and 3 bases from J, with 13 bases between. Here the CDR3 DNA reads TGTGCCGCCAGCAGGAGCCACACTGAAGCTTTCTTT. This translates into CAASRSHTEAFF.

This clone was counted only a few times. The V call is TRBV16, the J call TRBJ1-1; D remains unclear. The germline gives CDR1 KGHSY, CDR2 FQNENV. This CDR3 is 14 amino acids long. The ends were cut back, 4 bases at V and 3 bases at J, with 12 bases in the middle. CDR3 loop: CASSPPPGYTEAFF. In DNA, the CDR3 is TGTGCCAGCAGCCCCCCCCCAGGCTACACTGAAGCTTTCTTT.

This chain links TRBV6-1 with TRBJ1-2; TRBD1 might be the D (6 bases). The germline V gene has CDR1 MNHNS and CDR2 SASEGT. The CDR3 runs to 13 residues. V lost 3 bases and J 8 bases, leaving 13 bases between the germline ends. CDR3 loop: CASSETGTIGYTF. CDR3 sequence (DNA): TGTGCCAGCAGTGAGACCGGGACAATAGGCTACACCTTC.

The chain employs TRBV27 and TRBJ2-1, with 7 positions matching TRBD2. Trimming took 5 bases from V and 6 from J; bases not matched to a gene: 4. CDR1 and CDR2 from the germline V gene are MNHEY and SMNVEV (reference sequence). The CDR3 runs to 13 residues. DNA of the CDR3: TGTGCCAGCAGTCCACGACTAGCCAATGAGCAGTTCTTC. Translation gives CASSPRLANEQFF.

CDR3 sequence reads: CASRIINNYGYTF. The CDR3 DNA reads TGTGCCAGCAGGATAATTAATAACTATGGCTACACCTTC. The rearrangement uses TRBV5-8 and TRBJ1-2; no reliable D call. V shed 5 bases and J shed 1 base, with 9 bases lying between them. Germline CDR1 SGHTS, CDR2 YDEGEE. The CDR3 runs 13 residues.

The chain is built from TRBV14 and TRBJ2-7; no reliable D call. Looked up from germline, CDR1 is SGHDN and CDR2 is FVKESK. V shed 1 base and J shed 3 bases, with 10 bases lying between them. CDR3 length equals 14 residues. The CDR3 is CASSQVGGYYEQYF. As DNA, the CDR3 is TGTGCCAGCAGCCAAGTAGGCGGCTACTACGAGCAGTACTTC.

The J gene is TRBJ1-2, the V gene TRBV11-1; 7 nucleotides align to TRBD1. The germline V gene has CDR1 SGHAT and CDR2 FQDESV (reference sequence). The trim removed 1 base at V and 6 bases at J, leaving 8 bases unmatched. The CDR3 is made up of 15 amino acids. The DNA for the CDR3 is TGTGCCAGCAGCTTAGTTGCAGGGGGGACGGATGGCTACACCTTC. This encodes CASSLVAGGTDGYTF. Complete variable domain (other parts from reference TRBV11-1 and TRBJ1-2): EAEVAQSPRYKITEKSQAVAFWCDPISGHATLYWYRQILGQGPELLVQFQDESVVDDSQLPKDRFSAERLKGVDSTLKIQPAELGDSAMYLCASSLVAGGTDGYTFGSGTRLTVV.

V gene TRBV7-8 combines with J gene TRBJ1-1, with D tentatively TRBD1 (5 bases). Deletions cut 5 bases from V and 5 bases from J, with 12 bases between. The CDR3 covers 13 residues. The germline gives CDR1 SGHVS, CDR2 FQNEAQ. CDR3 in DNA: TGTGCCAGCAGCCGCCGGGAGGGGACTGAAGCTTTCTTT. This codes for CASSRREGTEAFF.

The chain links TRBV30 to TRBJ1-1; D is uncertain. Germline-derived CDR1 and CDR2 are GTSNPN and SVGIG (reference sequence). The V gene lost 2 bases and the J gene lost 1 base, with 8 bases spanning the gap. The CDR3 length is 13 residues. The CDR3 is CAWSPRGNTEAFF. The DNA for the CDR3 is TGTGCCTGGAGTCCACGGGGGAACACTGAAGCTTTCTTT.

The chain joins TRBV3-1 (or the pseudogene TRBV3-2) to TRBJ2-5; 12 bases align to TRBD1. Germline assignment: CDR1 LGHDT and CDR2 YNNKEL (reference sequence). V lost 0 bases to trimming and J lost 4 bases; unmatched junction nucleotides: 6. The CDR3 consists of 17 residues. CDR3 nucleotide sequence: TGTGCCAGCAGCCAAGACTTCGGGACAGGGGGCCGAGAGACCCAGTACTTC. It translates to CASSQDFGTGGRETQYF.

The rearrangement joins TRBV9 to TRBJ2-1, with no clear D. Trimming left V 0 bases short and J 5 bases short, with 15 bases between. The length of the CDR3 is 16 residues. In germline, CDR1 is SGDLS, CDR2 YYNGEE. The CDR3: CASSVDPRGRNNEQFF. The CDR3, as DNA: TGTGCCAGCAGCGTAGACCCGCGCGGAAGGAACAATGAGCAGTTCTTC.

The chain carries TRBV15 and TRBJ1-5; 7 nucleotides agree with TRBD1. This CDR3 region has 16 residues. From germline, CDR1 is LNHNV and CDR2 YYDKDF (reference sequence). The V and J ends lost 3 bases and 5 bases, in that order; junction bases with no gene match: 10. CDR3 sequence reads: CATSRETGQDYQPQHF. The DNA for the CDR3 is TGTGCCACCAGCAGGGAAACCGGACAGGATTATCAGCCCCAGCATTTT.